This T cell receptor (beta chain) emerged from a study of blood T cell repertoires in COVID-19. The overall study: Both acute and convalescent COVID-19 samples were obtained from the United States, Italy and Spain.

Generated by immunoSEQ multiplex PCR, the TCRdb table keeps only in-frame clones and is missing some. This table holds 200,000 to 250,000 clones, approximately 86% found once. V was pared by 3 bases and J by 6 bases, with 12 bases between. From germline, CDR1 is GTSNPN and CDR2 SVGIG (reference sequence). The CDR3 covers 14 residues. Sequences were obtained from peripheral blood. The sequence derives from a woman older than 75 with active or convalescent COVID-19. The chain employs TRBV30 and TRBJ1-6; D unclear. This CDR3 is CAWREWQINSPLHF. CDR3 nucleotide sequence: TGTGCCTGGAGGGAGTGGCAAATTAATTCACCCCTCCACTTT. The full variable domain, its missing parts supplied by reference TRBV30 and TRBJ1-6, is SQTIHQWPATLVQPVGSPLSLECTVEGTSNPNLYWYRQAAGRGLQLLFYSVGIGQISSEVPQNLSASRPQDRQFILSSKKLLLSDSGFYLCAWREWQINSPLHFGNGTRLTVT.